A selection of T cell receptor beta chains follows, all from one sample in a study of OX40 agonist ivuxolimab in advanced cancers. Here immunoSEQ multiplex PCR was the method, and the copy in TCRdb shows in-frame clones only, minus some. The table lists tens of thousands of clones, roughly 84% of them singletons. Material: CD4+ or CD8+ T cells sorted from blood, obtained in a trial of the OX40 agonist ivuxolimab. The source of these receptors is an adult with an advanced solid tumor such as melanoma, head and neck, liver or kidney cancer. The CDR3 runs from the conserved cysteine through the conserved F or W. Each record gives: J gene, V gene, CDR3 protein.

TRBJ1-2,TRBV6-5,CASSYSEGAYGYTF
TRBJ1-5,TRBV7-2,CASSLTGIGQPQHF
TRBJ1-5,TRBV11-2,CASEAGVGNQPQHF
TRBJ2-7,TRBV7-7,CASSIDRGPYEQYF
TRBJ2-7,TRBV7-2,CASSTNSYEQYF
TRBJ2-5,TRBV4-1,CASSQEIQGGETQYF
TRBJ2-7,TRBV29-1,CSVVDRGDSYEQYF
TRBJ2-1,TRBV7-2,CASSLAGILGEQFF
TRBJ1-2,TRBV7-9,CASSPSLSGYTF
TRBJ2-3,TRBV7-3,CASSPGLAGGLDTQYF
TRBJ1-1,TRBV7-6,CASSLDRDTEAFF
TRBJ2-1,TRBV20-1,CSAPAEGSPFF
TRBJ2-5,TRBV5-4,CASSPRGAGETQYF
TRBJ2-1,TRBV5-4,CASSREGGGVNNEQFF
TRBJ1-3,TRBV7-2,CASSLRLGSSSGNTIYF
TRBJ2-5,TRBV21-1,CASSNLRNLAEIQETQYF
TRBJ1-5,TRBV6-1,CASSEGLSSVNQPQHF
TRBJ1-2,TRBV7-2,CASSPRDRAPGYTF
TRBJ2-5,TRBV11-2,CASSLDLRGRETQYF
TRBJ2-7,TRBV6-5,CASSHSAYEQYF
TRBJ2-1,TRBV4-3,CASSQEQGKSSYNEQFF
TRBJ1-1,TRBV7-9,CASSLARTGTEAFF
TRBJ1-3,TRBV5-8,CASSFGAGTLGNTIYF
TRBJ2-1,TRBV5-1,CASRSDPSSYNEQFF
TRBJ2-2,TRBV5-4,CASSSRAGYSGELFF
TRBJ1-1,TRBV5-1,CASSPVTVNTEAFF
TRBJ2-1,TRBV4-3,CASSQALGQGYYNEQFF
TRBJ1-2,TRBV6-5,CASADRGYGYTF
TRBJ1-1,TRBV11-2,CASSPRTGSTEAFF
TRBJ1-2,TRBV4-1,CASSPTTDNYGYTF